A single sample is the source of the 23 T cell receptor beta chains below, sequenced in a study of cytotoxic CD8 clonotypes in ibrutinib-treated CLL. Assay used: immunoSEQ multiplex PCR; TCRdb lists only in-frame clones, some missing. The data show about 160,000 clones, approximately 80% seen once. The source was PBMCs, collected after 24 months of ibrutinib treatment. The origin of the receptors is a human donor with chronic lymphocytic leukemia.

V usage is TRBV27 and J usage is TRBJ2-7; tentative D call: TRBD1 (5 bases). CDR1 is MNHEY, CDR2 SMNVEV, per germline (reference sequence). CDR3 length equals 14 residues. Trimming removed 1 base at V and 6 bases at J, with 13 bases between. As DNA, the CDR3 is TGTGCCAGCAGTTTATACAGGAGAGTCGGCGAGCAGTACTTC. Translated: CASSLYRRVGEQYF.

The genes are TRBV28 and TRBJ1-1; D perhaps matches TRBD1 (5 bases). The V end lost 4 bases, the J end lost 4 bases, and 16 bases lay between the germline ends. Germline CDR1 reads MDHEN; CDR2 reads SYDVKM. CDR3 length: 15 amino acids. The CDR3 DNA reads as TGTGCCAGCAGTTACCCACCCCCGAGGGGCACTGAAGCTTTCTTT. It is translated as CASSYPPPRGTEAFF.

This chain links TRBV4-2 with TRBJ1-5, with D uncertain. V was shortened by 1 base and J by 5 bases, with 15 bases between the two germline ends. This CDR3 has 16 residues. Germline-derived CDR1 and CDR2 are LGHNA and YNFKEQ. Here the CDR3 DNA reads TGTGCCAGCAGCCAAGTTCGCAGTAGCGGCGATCAGCCCCAGCATTTT. Translating it yields CASSQVRSSGDQPQHF.

V gene TRBV27 combines with J gene TRBJ1-5; D gene uncertain. The V end lost 5 bases, the J end lost 5 bases, and 10 bases lay between the germline ends. There are 13 residues in the CDR3. Germline CDR1 reads MNHEY; CDR2 reads SMNVEV (reference sequence). The CDR3: CASSQSQHQPQHF. As DNA, the CDR3 is TGTGCCAGCAGTCAGTCGCAGCATCAGCCCCAGCATTTT.

As for this clone: In the same sample, other DNA sequences code for this CDR3. The chain links TRBV5-1 to TRBJ1-1; D is unresolved. The V end was cut by 0 bases, the J end by 2 bases, with 8 bases between. There are 14 residues in the CDR3. Germline values: CDR1 SGHRS, CDR2 YFSETQ. The CDR3 here is CASSLGHSNTEAFF. The CDR3 coding sequence is TGCGCCAGCAGCTTGGGCCACAGCAACACTGAAGCTTTCTTT.

This clone was observed a few times. This rearrangement joins TRBV18 to TRBJ2-7, with 8 bases lining up with TRBD1. Germline lookup yields CDR1 KGHSH and CDR2 LQKENI. This CDR3 region has 14 residues. Trimming at V came to 2 bases and at J to 7 bases, leaving 7 bases not matched to a gene. CDR3 DNA: TGTGCCAGCTCACCAGGCAGGGGGCCTGAGGAGCAGTACTTC. The encoded protein is CASSPGRGPEEQYF.

The chain uses TRBV5-4 and TRBJ2-5; TRBD2 agrees at 12 bases. The V and J ends lost 0 bases and 12 bases, in that order; junction bases with no gene match: 9. The germline V gene encodes CDR1 SGHNT and CDR2 YYREEE (reference sequence). CDR3 length: 15 residues. CDR3 bases: TGTGCCAGCAGCTTGGAATTCCGACTAGCGGGGGAAGAGTACTTC. Translating gives CASSLEFRLAGEEYF.

The rearrangement uses TRBV7-8 and TRBJ1-5; D gene unclear. V was trimmed by 3 bases and J by 5 bases, leaving 11 bases between them. Per germline, CDR1 SGHVS and CDR2 FQNEAQ. This CDR3 is 14 amino acids long. The CDR3, as DNA: TGTGCCAGCAGCTTTTCGGACGGTTATCAGCCCCAGCATTTT. Its translation: CASSFSDGYQPQHF.

The rearrangement links TRBV19 to TRBJ1-1; a possible D gene is TRBD1 (5 bases). This CDR3 region has 15 residues. V dropped 5 bases and J dropped 11 bases, with 24 bases sitting between them. CDR1 is LNHDA and CDR2 is SQIVND in the germline V gene (reference sequence). CDR3: CASSAFIQGARGAFF. The CDR3 DNA reads TGTGCCAGTAGTGCCTTCATTCAGGGAGCTCGTGGGGCTTTCTTT.

This chain links TRBV18 with TRBJ1-1, with D perhaps matching TRBD1 (5 bases). The germline CDR1 and CDR2 sequences are KGHSH and LQKENI. This CDR3 has 13 amino acids. V was trimmed by 6 bases and J by 1 base, leaving 9 bases between them. This chain's CDR3 is CASSTDRNTEAFF. CDR3 nucleotides: TGTGCCAGCTCCACCGACAGGAACACTGAAGCTTTCTTT. Complete variable domain (other parts from reference TRBV18 and TRBJ1-1): NAGVMQNPRHLVRRRGQEARLRCSPMKGHSHVYWYRQLPEEGLKFMVYLQKENIIDESGMPKERFSAEFPKEGPSILRIQQVVRGDSAAYFCASSTDRNTEAFFGQGTRLTVV.

V gene TRBV6-1 combines with J gene TRBJ1-3; D unclear. Germline CDR1 and CDR2: MNHNS and SASEGT. This CDR3 is 15 amino acids long. V lost 3 bases to trimming and J lost 2 bases, with 11 bases between them. The CDR3 here is CASSDLGFAGNTIYF. The CDR3 nucleotides are TGTGCCAGCAGTGATTTAGGGTTCGCTGGAAACACCATATATTTT.

The rearrangement links TRBV25-1 to TRBJ1-4, with a weak D call TRBD1 (6 bases). The germline CDR1 and CDR2 sequences are MGHDK and SYGVNS. The V and J ends lost 5 bases and 7 bases respectively, with 17 bases between them. The CDR3 spans 15 residues. The CDR3 nucleotides are TGTGCCAGCAGTCAAGGACAGCTCTTTGGTGAAAAACTGTTTTTT. It specifies CASSQGQLFGEKLFF. The variable domain in full, completed from reference TRBV25-1 and TRBJ1-4, reads EADIYQTPRYLVIGTGKKITLECSQTMGHDKMYWYQQDPGMELHLIHYSYGVNSTEKGDLSSESTVSRIRTEHFPLTLESARPSHTSQYLCASSQGQLFGEKLFFGSGTQLSVL.

The V call is TRBV30, the J call TRBJ2-7; D remains unclear. V was trimmed by 2 bases and J by 3 bases, leaving 8 bases between them. CDR1 and CDR2 (germline): GTSNPN, SVGIG (reference sequence). The CDR3 is made up of 12 amino acids. CDR3: CAWSSLHYEQYF. CDR3 sequence (DNA): TGTGCCTGGAGTAGCCTCCACTACGAGCAGTACTTC.

This clone was observed once. This chain uses TRBV5-1 with TRBJ1-4, with 10 bases lining up with TRBD1. V gave up 0 bases and J gave up 3 bases; unmatched junction bases: 5. The CDR3 runs to 17 residues. Per germline, CDR1 SGHRS and CDR2 YFSETQ. CDR3 DNA: TGCGCCAGCAGCTTGGTCGGACAGGGGGAATCTAATGAAAAACTGTTTTTT. This gives the protein CASSLVGQGESNEKLFF. The whole variable domain, filled in from reference TRBV5-1 and TRBJ1-4, reads KAGVTQTPRYLIKTRGQQVTLSCSPISGHRSVSWYQQTPGQGLQFLFEYFSETQRNKGNFPGRFSGRQFSNSRSEMNVSTLELGDSALYLCASSLVGQGESNEKLFFGSGTQLSVL.

Note on this clone: This sample also contains other DNA sequences that code for the same CDR3. The chain employs TRBV18 and TRBJ1-3, with D possibly matching TRBD1 (6 bases). V was cut by 2 bases and J by 0 bases, with 11 bases left in between. The CDR3 runs 16 residues. CDR1 and CDR2 from the germline V gene are KGHSH and LQKENI. The CDR3 loop is CASSPGQGNSGNTIYF. The CDR3 DNA sequence: TGTGCCAGCTCACCAGGGCAGGGGAACTCTGGAAACACCATATATTTT.

V is TRBV28 and J is TRBJ2-1; D is unresolved. Germline CDR1 is MDHEN and CDR2 is SYDVKM. Trimming cost V 5 bases and J 7 bases, with 15 bases left between them. The length of the CDR3 is 14 residues. The DNA of the CDR3 is TGTGCCAGCAGTCCTACCCATGGGCGGAATGAGCAGTTCTTC. It codes for CASSPTHGRNEQFF.

The chain recombines TRBV4-1 with TRBJ1-5; no definite D call. Trimming cost V 4 bases and J 0 bases, with 10 bases left between them. This CDR3 is built from 15 residues. The germline gives CDR1 MGHRA, CDR2 YSYEKL. CDR3 in DNA: TGCGCCAGCAGCCCCCCGACGGGTAGCAATCAGCCCCAGCATTTT. Protein product: CASSPPTGSNQPQHF.

V gene TRBV18 combines with J gene TRBJ2-2; D gene uncertain. The CDR3 consists of 16 residues. V lost 3 bases to trimming and J lost 0 bases, with 11 bases between them. Per the germline V gene, CDR1 is KGHSH and CDR2 is LQKENI. The CDR3 DNA reads TGTGCCAGCTCACCGAACCCAGTCGCGAACACCGGGGAGCTGTTTTTT. Translation gives CASSPNPVANTGELFF.

This clone was seen a single time. The chain links TRBV4-2 to TRBJ2-6; D is possibly TRBD1 (5 bases). The length of the CDR3 is 16 residues. With 5 bases removed from V and 0 bases from J, the gap between germline ends came to 11 bases. From germline, CDR1 is LGHNA and CDR2 YNFKEQ. The chain's CDR3 is CASSLDIPSGANVLTF. The CDR3 DNA is TGTGCCAGCAGCTTGGACATTCCCTCTGGGGCCAACGTCCTGACTTTC.

The chain uses TRBV6-5 and TRBJ1-3; D gene uncertain. The V end lost 6 bases, the J end lost 2 bases, and 8 bases lay between the germline ends. The length of the CDR3 is 13 residues. Germline assignment: CDR1 MNHEY and CDR2 SVGAGI. CDR3 nucleotide sequence: TGTGCCAGCAGCACCCCTCCTGGAAACACCATATATTTT. Translating gives CASSTPPGNTIYF.

The count of this clone is one. As DNA, the CDR3 is TGTGCCAGCTCACCAACGGGGGAAGTGAGAGGCTACACCTTC. Residues: CASSPTGEVRGYTF. The chain combines TRBV18 with TRBJ1-2, with a tentative D call TRBD1 (5 bases). Trimming took off 2 bases at V and 8 bases at J, with 15 bases between the two ends. Germline V lookup: CDR1 KGHSH, CDR2 LQKENI. This CDR3 contains 14 residues.

This clone has just one count. V usage is TRBV13 and J usage is TRBJ1-1, with D possibly matching TRBD1 (6 bases). The CDR3 extends over 15 amino acids. The germline V gene has CDR1 PRHDT and CDR2 FYEKMQ (reference sequence). Between the trimmed V and J ends, which lost 5 bases and 1 base, there was a span of 14 bases. CDR3 amino acids: CASSPTPTGNTEAFF. The CDR3 nucleotides are TGTGCCAGCAGCCCAACCCCGACAGGGAACACTGAAGCTTTCTTT.

This chain connects TRBV30 to TRBJ2-2; 7 bases match TRBD1. The V gene's germline CDR1 is GTSNPN and CDR2 SVGIG (reference sequence). There are 14 residues in the CDR3. V trimming: 3 bases; J trimming: 7 bases; junction bases outside the gene matches: 8. The CDR3 bases are TGTGCCTGGAGCCGACAGGGAAGCTTCGGGGAGCTGTTTTTT. Translation: CAWSRQGSFGELFF.